The sequence of this T cell receptor beta chain was determined in a study of regulatory T cells in long-lasting Graves disease. With 3 bases removed from V and 2 bases from J, the gap between germline ends came to 13 bases. Germline values: CDR1 SQVTM, CDR2 ANQGSEA. There are 15 residues in the CDR3. The TCR beta library used iRepertoire HTBI primers with Arm-PCR amplification of CDR3. TCRdb re-called the multiplex PCR reads through MiXCR, storing one row per CDR3 protein. The sample yields 250,000 to 300,000 distinct CDR3 sequences, around 23% seen once. This clonotype has just a few counts. Its antigen is still unknown. Study findings and constraints: Gene preferences differed: TRBV28, TRBJ1-2, TRBJ2-5 in persistent cases.

The sample's time point: persistent/refractory GD, antithyroid drugs over 5 years with positive TRAb. Scientists built the TCR library using RNA that was extracted from PBMCs. The sample consisted of peripheral blood mononuclear cells (PBMCs), taken when the disease was refractory, from a patient treated with antithyroid drugs. The V gene is TRBV29-1, the J gene TRBJ2-2; tentatively, D is TRBD2 (6 bases). The source of this sequence is a female donor with Graves disease. The CDR3 protein is CSVEVSGDNTGELFF. CDR3 nucleotides: TGCAGCGTTGAGGTTAGCGGAGATAACACCGGGGAGCTGTTTTTT.